These 23 T cell receptor beta chains share one sample of origin, sequenced in a study of blood T cells in healthy people across ages. With a J-beta primer mix and a sample-barcoded 5' primer, a second PCR ran about 6 to 11 cycles. TCRdb fed the 5' RACE reads into MiXCR, producing one record per CDR3 protein. The top ten hold under 30% of the sample, which has 780,000 or so distinct CDR3 sequences, roughly three fifths seen once. What was sequenced was blood. The receptor source for this set is a middle-aged man in good health.

This chain connects TRBV24-1 to TRBJ2-1, with D perhaps matching TRBD2 (6 bases). CDR3 length: 17 amino acids. Trimming shortened V by 1 base and J by 5 bases, and 17 bases separated the two germline ends. Germline CDR1 reads KGHDR; CDR2 reads SFDVKD. The CDR3 spells CATSDFLGGSLHNEQFF. The DNA for the CDR3 is TGTGCCACCAGTGATTTTCTTGGAGGGTCGCTCCACAATGAGCAGTTCTTC.

The rearrangement links TRBV29-1 to TRBJ2-7, with D unresolved. TRBJ2-5 matches the DNA end more closely, so the J call is doubtful. CDR3 length: 13 residues. Per the germline V gene, CDR1 is SQVTM and CDR2 is ANQGSEA. The CDR3 loop reads CSVEGRAPKTQYF. CDR3 sequence (DNA): TGCAGCGTTGAAGGCCGGGCCCCCAAGACCCAGTACTTC.

This clonotype occurred once. J is TRBJ2-1 and V is TRBV7-3, with 7 bases identical to TRBD2. Germline trimming cut 1 base from V and 9 bases from J; bases unmatched to any gene: 6. There are 14 residues in the CDR3. The germline gives CDR1 SGHTA, CDR2 FQGTGA. The CDR3 loop is CASSLNGRAGEQFF. In DNA form, the CDR3 reads TGTGCCAGCAGCTTAAATGGGAGGGCCGGTGAGCAGTTCTTC.

This clonotype turned up a few times. The chain combines TRBV19 with TRBJ2-6; D ambiguous. Trimming took 5 bases from V and 0 from J, leaving 14 bases between them. Germline CDR1 reads LNHDA; CDR2 reads SQIVND (reference sequence). The length of the CDR3 is 17 residues. The CDR3 loop is CASSGGRWTSGANVLTF. CDR3 bases: TGTGCCAGTAGTGGTGGACGGTGGACCTCTGGGGCCAACGTCCTGACTTTC.

This chain joins TRBV5-5 and TRBJ2-7; TRBD2 matches at 10 bases. The CDR3 loop spans 18 amino acids. Germline values: CDR1 SGHKS, CDR2 YYEKEE (reference sequence). The V segment lost 5 bases and the J segment 5 bases; nucleotides outside the gene matches: 19. The CDR3 is CASRIQGFGTSASHEQYF. In nucleotides, the CDR3 is TGTGCCAGCAGGATACAGGGATTTGGGACTAGCGCGAGCCACGAGCAGTACTTC. The whole variable domain, filled in from reference TRBV5-5 and TRBJ2-7, reads DAGVTQSPTHLIKTRGQQVTLRCSPISGHKSVSWYQQVLGQGPQFIFQYYEKEERGRGNFPDRFSARQFPNYSSELNVNALLLGDSALYLCASRIQGFGTSASHEQYFGPGTRLTVT.

V usage is TRBV27 and J usage is TRBJ1-3; D might be TRBD1 (5 bases). V lost 8 bases to trimming and J lost 2 bases, with 10 bases between them. The CDR3 contains 13 residues. Germline loops: CDR1 MNHEY, CDR2 SMNVEV (reference sequence). The CDR3 coding sequence is TGTGCCAGCGGTCCAGGGACTGGAAACACCATATATTTT. Its protein is CASGPGTGNTIYF.

The gene calls are TRBV24-1 and TRBJ2-1; D possibly corresponds to TRBD1 (5 bases). This CDR3 comprises 15 residues. The germline V gene encodes CDR1 KGHDR and CDR2 SFDVKD. Trimming removed 9 bases from V and 2 bases from J, with 16 bases in between. The CDR3 DNA is TGTGCCACCCAGAAAGGGGATTTAACCTACAATGAGCAGTTCTTC. Its protein product is CATQKGDLTYNEQFF.

This chain links TRBV11-2 with TRBJ2-3; 7 bases line up with TRBD2. Trimming at V came to 3 bases and at J to 2 bases, leaving 5 bases not matched to a gene. In germline, CDR1 is SGHAT, CDR2 FQNNGV. The CDR3 is 15 residues long. The CDR3 DNA follows: TGTGCCAGCAGCTTTGGTCGGGAGGTCACAGATACGCAGTATTTT. Encoded protein: CASSFGREVTDTQYF. Based on the CDR3 plus reference TRBV11-2 and TRBJ2-3, the full variable domain is EAGVAQSPRYKIIEKRQSVAFWCNPISGHATLYWYQQILGQGPKLLIQFQNNGVVDDSQLPKDRFSAERLKGVDSTLKIQPAKLEDSAVYLCASSFGREVTDTQYFGPGTRLTVL.

V usage is TRBV28 and J usage is TRBJ2-1; tentative D call: TRBD2 (6 bases). V lost 6 bases, J lost 3 bases, and 24 bases lay in between. Germline V gene sequence: CDR1 MDHEN, CDR2 SYDVKM. The CDR3 length is 18 residues. In DNA form, the CDR3 reads TGTGCCAGCAGAGTAGATAAACCGGGACTCTCTGTCTACAATGAGCAGTTCTTC. It encodes CASRVDKPGLSVYNEQFF. The variable domain in full, completed from reference TRBV28 and TRBJ2-1, reads DVKVTQSSRYLVKRTGEKVFLECVQDMDHENMFWYRQDPGLGLRLIYFSYDVKMKEKGDIPEGYSVSREKKERFSLILESASTNQTSMYLCASRVDKPGLSVYNEQFFGPGTRLTVL.

V is TRBV20-1 and J is TRBJ2-5, with D tentatively TRBD2 (5 bases). Trimming cost V 6 bases and J 2 bases, with 19 bases left between them. Germline V gene data show CDR1 as DFQATT and CDR2 as SNEGSKA (reference sequence). The CDR3 is 15 residues long. In nucleotides, the CDR3 is TGCAGTGCCAACCGCCCCCCTGGCGGGCAAGAGACCCAGTACTTC. Amino acid sequence: CSANRPPGGQETQYF.

This chain links TRBV25-1 with TRBJ1-4, with a tentative D call TRBD1 (5 bases). Germline CDR1 MGHDK, CDR2 SYGVNS. There are 19 residues in the CDR3. The ends were cut back, 1 base at V and 0 bases at J, with 18 bases in the middle. The CDR3 nucleotides are TGTGCCAGCAGTGAATCCCTCGCCGGGACGGCGGCAACTAATGAAAAACTGTTTTTT. This codes for CASSESLAGTAATNEKLFF. The variable domain in full, with the rest retrieved from reference TRBV25-1 and TRBJ1-4, is EADIYQTPRYLVIGTGKKITLECSQTMGHDKMYWYQQDPGMELHLIHYSYGVNSTEKGDLSSESTVSRIRTEHFPLTLESARPSHTSQYLCASSESLAGTAATNEKLFFGSGTQLSVL.

The chain links TRBV20-1 to TRBJ2-7, with unresolved D. V lost 5 bases, J lost 0 bases, and 11 bases lay in between. CDR1 and CDR2 from the germline V gene are DFQATT and SNEGSKA (reference sequence). CDR3 size: 13 residues. In nucleotides, the CDR3 is TGCAGTGCTCATACATCTATCTCCTACGAGCAGTACTTC. It translates to CSAHTSISYEQYF.

This clonotype was observed a handful of times. The chain combines TRBV27 with TRBJ2-1; a weak D match, TRBD1 (5 bases). V was clipped by 8 bases and J by 5 bases, with 16 bases between them. Germline loops: CDR1 MNHEY, CDR2 SMNVEV (reference sequence). The length of the CDR3 is 14 residues. The CDR3 protein is CASSPVQGNNEQFF. CDR3 DNA: TGTGCCAGCTCCCCCGTGCAGGGAAACAATGAGCAGTTCTTC.

The genes are TRBV5-1 and TRBJ1-1; 10 nucleotides match TRBD1. This CDR3 is 17 amino acids long. J gave up 4 bases and V 4 bases, and 13 bases lay outside the gene matches. Germline CDR1 reads SGHRS; CDR2 reads YFSETQ. The CDR3 spells CASSPGQGVTVGTEAFF. The CDR3, as DNA: TGCGCCAGCAGCCCCGGACAGGGGGTGACTGTGGGCACTGAAGCTTTCTTT.

V usage is TRBV27 and J usage is TRBJ2-7; the D is unclear. Germline V gives CDR1 MNHEY, CDR2 SMNVEV (reference sequence). V lost 5 bases and J lost 3, with 14 bases in between. This CDR3 spans 14 amino acids. The CDR3 nucleotides are TGTGCCAGCAGTCCCTTCCCAGACATCTACGAGCAGTACTTC. Translated, it gives CASSPFPDIYEQYF.

The chain has TRBV2 and TRBJ2-7, with TRBD1 as a possible D gene (6 bases). The CDR3 extends over 13 amino acids. V gave up 10 bases and J gave up 3 bases, with 16 bases separating them. The germline gives CDR1 SNHLY, CDR2 FYNNEI. The CDR3 loop reads CATLRTDLYEQYF. The CDR3 DNA is TGTGCCACCTTAAGGACAGATCTCTACGAGCAGTACTTC.

The chain employs TRBV7-3 and TRBJ1-1, with a tentative D call TRBD1 (6 bases). V lost 2 bases and J 1 base, leaving 8 bases between the germline ends. Germline V gives CDR1 SGHTA, CDR2 FQGTGA. The CDR3 spans 14 residues. CDR3 amino acids: CASSLLGGNTEAFF. Written as DNA, the CDR3 is TGTGCCAGCAGCTTATTAGGGGGGAACACTGAAGCTTTCTTT.

In its sample, this clonotype was seen many times. CDR3 coding DNA: TGTGCCAGCAGTTATACAGGGGCGGACGGCTACACCTTC. It is translated as CASSYTGADGYTF. This rearrangement joins TRBV12-3 or TRBV12-4 to TRBJ1-2; 7 nucleotides match TRBD1. The ends lost 4 bases at V and 8 bases at J; junction bases unmatched: 7. The CDR3 sequence is 13 residues long.

The chain recombines TRBV7-9 with TRBJ2-4; 9 nucleotides align to TRBD2. The DNA end is a closer match to TRBJ2-7, so the J assignment may be wrong. The CDR3 contains 15 residues. Germline V gives CDR1 SEHNR, CDR2 FQNEAQ (reference sequence). CDR3 DNA sequence: TGTGCCAGCAGCTTAGTTCCAGCGGGGGGATACGAGCAGTACTTC. It codes for CASSLVPAGGYEQYF.

V usage is TRBV29-1 and J usage is TRBJ1-5; D possibly corresponds to TRBD1 (5 bases). CDR1 is SQVTM and CDR2 is ANQGSEA in the germline V gene. The length of the CDR3 is 12 residues. V lost 6 bases and J 9 bases, leaving 15 bases between the germline ends. The CDR3, as DNA: TGCAGCGTCAACCTCGGGGGTCCGCCCCAGCATTTT. It yields the protein CSVNLGGPPQHF.

The CDR3 loop reads CSARDFGAGGQETQYF. CDR3 DNA: TGCAGTGCTAGAGATTTTGGAGCGGGAGGGCAAGAGACCCAGTACTTC. This sequence joins TRBV20-1 and TRBJ2-5, with 10 positions matching TRBD2. With V trimmed by 0 bases and J by 2 bases, 6 bases remained unmatched. This CDR3 is 16 amino acids long. The germline gives CDR1 DFQATT, CDR2 SNEGSKA (reference sequence).

This clonotype turned up a few times. V is TRBV4-2 and J is TRBJ2-1, with D uncertain. The V end was cut by 1 base, the J end by 6 bases, with 16 bases between. The CDR3 is 16 amino acids. Per germline, CDR1 LGHNA and CDR2 YNFKEQ. This CDR3 is CASSQVAMGWGNEQFF. The CDR3 DNA reads TGTGCCAGCAGCCAAGTGGCGATGGGGTGGGGCAATGAGCAGTTCTTC.

This rearrangement joins TRBV5-1 to TRBJ2-7; TRBD2 is a possible D gene (6 bases). The J call could be wrong; TRBJ2-5 is a better fit for the DNA end. The CDR3 spans 16 residues. Germline V lookup: CDR1 SGHRS, CDR2 YFSETQ. In nucleotides, the CDR3 is TGCGCCAGCAGCACGACTGGGACTCCTTGGGGGGAGACCCAGTACTTC. It codes for CASSTTGTPWGETQYF.